The 16 T cell receptor beta chains given below trace back to one sample, sequenced in a study of cytomegalovirus exposure and HLA in healthy donors. A multiplex PCR was run with 60 Vbeta primers and 13 Jbeta primers. Only in-frame clones appear in the TCRdb table, and some are missing; sequencing was by immunoSEQ multiplex PCR. The sample carries under 200,000 clones, 80% to 90% recorded once. The sequenced sample was PBMCs. These receptors were obtained from a young man in good health and CMV-seropositive.

This chain uses TRBV2 with TRBJ1-6; D possibly corresponds to TRBD1 (6 bases). This CDR3 has 16 residues. CDR1 and CDR2 (germline): SNHLY, FYNNEI. The V end was cut by 1 base, the J end by 7 bases, with 14 bases between. CDR3 coding DNA: TGTGCCAGCAGTGAAGTTCAGGGGACACAGAATTCACCCCTCCACTTT. It codes for CASSEVQGTQNSPLHF.

The V gene is TRBV9, the J gene TRBJ2-2, with 12 bases lining up with TRBD2. With 2 bases clipped from V and 4 bases from J, the junction kept 9 bases outside the gene matches. CDR1 and CDR2 from the germline V gene are SGDLS and YYNGEE. The CDR3 contains 18 residues. This chain's CDR3 is CASSVGLAGSEGTGELFF. CDR3 coding DNA: TGTGCCAGCAGCGTCGGACTAGCGGGGTCGGAGGGCACCGGGGAGCTGTTTTTT.

The CDR3 protein is CASSSFVAGVTGELFF. In nucleotides, the CDR3 is TGTGCCAGCAGCTCCTTCGTAGCGGGGGTCACCGGGGAGCTGTTTTTT. This chain connects TRBV7-7 to TRBJ2-2; 9 bases are a match to TRBD2. V trimming: 4 bases; J trimming: 4 bases; junction bases outside the gene matches: 7. The CDR3 has 16 amino acids. Germline V lookup: CDR1 SSHAT, CDR2 FNYEAQ (reference sequence). Filled out from reference TRBV7-7 and TRBJ2-2, the complete variable domain reads GAGVSQSPRYKVTKRGQDVTLRCDPISSHATLYWYQQALGQGPEFLTYFNYEAQPDKSGLPSDRFSAERPEGSISTLTIQRTEQRDSAMYRCASSSFVAGVTGELFFGEGSRLTVL.

This sequence joins TRBV25-1 and TRBJ2-7; the match to TRBD2 covers 7 bases. Unmatched junction bases numbered 10, after V lost 2 bases and J lost 3 bases. The CDR3 has 16 residues. Germline values: CDR1 MGHDK, CDR2 SYGVNS. CDR3 amino acids: CASSENVGRGNYEQYF. The CDR3 nucleotides are TGTGCCAGCAGTGAAAACGTGGGGCGGGGGAACTACGAGCAGTACTTC.

The V and J genes are TRBV18 and TRBJ1-4; D is ambiguous. This CDR3 has 12 amino acids. Trimming pared 3 bases from V and 8 bases from J, leaving 7 bases between. Germline CDR1 KGHSH, CDR2 LQKENI. The CDR3 spells CASSPPGEKLFF. DNA for the CDR3: TGTGCCAGCTCACCCCCCGGGGAAAAACTGTTTTTT.

This clone is a singleton in its sample. This chain joins TRBV10-1 and TRBJ2-5; TRBD1 might be the D (5 bases). This CDR3 has 14 residues. Trimming removed 3 bases from V and 4 bases from J, with 12 bases in between. The germline V gene has CDR1 WNHNN and CDR2 SYGVQD (reference sequence). The CDR3 DNA follows: TGCGCCAGCAGTGACGATGGGGCCCGAGAGACCCAGTACTTC. It translates to CASSDDGARETQYF.

This clone came up a few times. This chain uses TRBV5-6 with TRBJ2-7; 8 bases map to TRBD2. V shed 4 bases and J 1 base; nucleotides not matched to a gene: 7. Per germline, CDR1 SGHDT and CDR2 YYEEEE. The CDR3 extends over 15 amino acids. CDR3 residues: CASSPLAGGSYEQYF. For the CDR3, the DNA is TGTGCCAGCAGCCCACTGGCGGGGGGTTCCTACGAGCAGTACTTC.

V and J are TRBV10-3 and TRBJ2-2; the match to TRBD1 covers 9 bases. The V and J ends lost 3 bases and 5 bases, in that order; junction bases with no gene match: 4. This CDR3 spans 15 amino acids. CDR1 ENHRY and CDR2 SYGVKD come from the germline V gene. CDR3: CAISDLTGGTGELFF. The CDR3 DNA reads TGTGCCATCAGTGACCTGACAGGGGGGACCGGGGAGCTGTTTTTT.

The chain recombines TRBV7-9 with TRBJ2-3, with 7 nucleotides matching TRBD2. The CDR3 spans 16 residues. The V gene end was trimmed by 6 bases and the J gene end by 2 bases; junction bases not matched to a gene: 11. Germline CDR1 reads SEHNR; CDR2 reads FQNEAQ (reference sequence). Here the CDR3 reads CASSRIREVATDTQYF. Written as DNA, the CDR3 is TGTGCCAGCAGTAGAATCCGGGAGGTCGCCACAGATACGCAGTATTTT.

The chain carries TRBV9 and TRBJ1-1; unclear D gene. CDR3 length equals 16 residues. Trimming removed 0 bases from V and 0 bases from J, with 12 bases in between. Germline V gene lookup returns CDR1 SGDLS and CDR2 YYNGEE. CDR3: CASSVGGLGMNTEAFF. In nucleotides, the CDR3 is TGTGCCAGCAGCGTAGGAGGGTTAGGCATGAACACTGAAGCTTTCTTT. The whole variable domain, remainder taken from reference TRBV9 and TRBJ1-1, is DSGVTQTPKHLITATGQRVTLRCSPRSGDLSVYWYQQSLDQGLQFLIQYYNGEERAKGNILERFSAQQFPDLHSELNLSSLELGDSALYFCASSVGGLGMNTEAFFGQGTRLTVV.

The chain has TRBV6-1 and TRBJ1-5; TRBD1 is a possible D gene (5 bases). In germline, CDR1 is MNHNS, CDR2 SASEGT. Trimming left V 6 bases short and J 0 bases short, with 6 bases between. The CDR3 covers 13 residues. The CDR3, as DNA: TGTGCCAGCAGGCAGGGTAGCAATCAGCCCCAGCATTTT. Its protein product is CASRQGSNQPQHF.

The chain uses TRBV5-6 and TRBJ2-2; D not resolved. The germline V gene has CDR1 SGHDT and CDR2 YYEEEE. The V gene lost 0 bases and the J gene lost 6 bases, with 9 bases spanning the gap. The CDR3 has 14 amino acids. CDR3 DNA: TGTGCCAGCAGCTTGGTCCGTTCCGCCGGGGAGCTGTTTTTT. As protein: CASSLVRSAGELFF.

The chain links TRBV30 to TRBJ2-7; D call uncertain. Between the trimmed V and J ends, which lost 0 bases and 5 bases, there was a span of 11 bases. CDR3 length equals 13 residues. From germline, CDR1 is GTSNPN and CDR2 SVGIG (reference sequence). The CDR3 region has the DNA TGTGCCTGGAGTGTAACCGGTTTGGACGAGCAGTACTTC. This translates into CAWSVTGLDEQYF.

This chain joins TRBV5-4 and TRBJ2-7, with 7 bases aligning to TRBD1. The CDR3 is 16 residues long. Germline loops: CDR1 SGHNT, CDR2 YYREEE (reference sequence). Germline trimming cut 1 base from V and 1 base from J; bases unmatched to any gene: 8. CDR3 bases: TGTGCCAGCAGCTTGTACGGGACAGTGGTATCCTACGAGCAGTACTTC. Translating it yields CASSLYGTVVSYEQYF.

The chain recombines TRBV4-3 with TRBJ2-3, with D possibly matching TRBD2 (6 bases). Germline-derived CDR1 and CDR2 are LGHNA and YSLEER. CDR3 size: 18 residues. V was trimmed by 0 bases and J by 2 bases, leaving 18 bases between them. For the CDR3, the DNA is TGCGCCAGCAGCCAAGATTCCGTCGGAGGGCCAAACACAGATACGCAGTATTTT. It is translated as CASSQDSVGGPNTDTQYF.

The chain combines TRBV5-5 with TRBJ1-2, with TRBD1 matching 9 bases. This CDR3 contains 17 residues. Per the germline V gene, CDR1 is SGHKS and CDR2 is YYEKEE (reference sequence). Trimming removed 0 bases from V and 5 bases from J; junction bases left unmatched: 11. The CDR3 nucleotides read TGTGCCAGCAGCTTGGGTTCGTTGGGGACAGGGCTTTATGGCTACACCTTC. Its protein product is CASSLGSLGTGLYGYTF.